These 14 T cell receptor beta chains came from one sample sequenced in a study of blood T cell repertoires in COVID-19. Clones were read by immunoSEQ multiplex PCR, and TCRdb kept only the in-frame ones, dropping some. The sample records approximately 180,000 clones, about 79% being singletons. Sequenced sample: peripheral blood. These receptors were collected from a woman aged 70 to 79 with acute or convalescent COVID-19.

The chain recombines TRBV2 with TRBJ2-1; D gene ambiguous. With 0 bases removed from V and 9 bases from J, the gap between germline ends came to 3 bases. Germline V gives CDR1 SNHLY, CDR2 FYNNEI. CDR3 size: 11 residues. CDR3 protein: CASSEAIEQFF. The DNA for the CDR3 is TGTGCCAGCAGTGAAGCCATTGAGCAGTTCTTC.

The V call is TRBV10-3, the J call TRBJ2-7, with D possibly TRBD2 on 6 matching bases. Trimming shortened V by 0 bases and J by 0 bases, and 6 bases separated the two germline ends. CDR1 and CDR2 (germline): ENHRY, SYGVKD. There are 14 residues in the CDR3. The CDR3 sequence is CAISESGGSYEQYF. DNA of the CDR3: TGTGCCATCAGTGAGTCCGGGGGCTCCTACGAGCAGTACTTC.

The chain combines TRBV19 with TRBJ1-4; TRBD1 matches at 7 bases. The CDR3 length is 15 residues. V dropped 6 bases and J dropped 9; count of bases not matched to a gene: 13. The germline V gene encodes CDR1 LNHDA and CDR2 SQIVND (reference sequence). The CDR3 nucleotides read TGTGCCAGTAGAGGGAAGACAGGGATATTGAAAAAACTGTTTTTT. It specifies CASRGKTGILKKLFF.

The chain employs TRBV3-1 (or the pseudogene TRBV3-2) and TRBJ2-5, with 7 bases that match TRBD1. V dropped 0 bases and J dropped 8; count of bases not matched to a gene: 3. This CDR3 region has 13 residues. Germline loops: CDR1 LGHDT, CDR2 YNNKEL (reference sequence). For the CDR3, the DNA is TGTGCCAGCAGCCAAGAGACAGGGAGAACCCAGTACTTC. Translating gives CASSQETGRTQYF.

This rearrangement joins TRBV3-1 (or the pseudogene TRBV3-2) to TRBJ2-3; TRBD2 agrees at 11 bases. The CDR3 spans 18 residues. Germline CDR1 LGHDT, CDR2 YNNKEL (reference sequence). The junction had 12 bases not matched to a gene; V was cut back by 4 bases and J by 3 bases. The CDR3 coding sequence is TGTGCCAGCAGCCGCACGCCCCCCTTAGCGGGAGGGACAGATACGCAGTATTTT. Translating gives CASSRTPPLAGGTDTQYF.

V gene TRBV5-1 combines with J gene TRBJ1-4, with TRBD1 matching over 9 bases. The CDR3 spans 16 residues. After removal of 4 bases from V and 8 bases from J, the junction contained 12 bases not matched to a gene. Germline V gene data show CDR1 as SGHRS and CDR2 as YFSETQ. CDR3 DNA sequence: TGCGCCAGCAGCCCTCGTTGGACAGGGGAGGGGGAAAAACTGTTTTTT. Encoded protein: CASSPRWTGEGEKLFF.

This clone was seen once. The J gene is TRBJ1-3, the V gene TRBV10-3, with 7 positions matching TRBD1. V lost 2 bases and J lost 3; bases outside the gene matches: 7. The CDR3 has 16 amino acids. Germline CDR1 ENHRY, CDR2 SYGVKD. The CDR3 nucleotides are TGTGCCATCAGTGAGAATGGAGGGGGCGGTGGAAACACCATATATTTT. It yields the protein CAISENGGGGGNTIYF.

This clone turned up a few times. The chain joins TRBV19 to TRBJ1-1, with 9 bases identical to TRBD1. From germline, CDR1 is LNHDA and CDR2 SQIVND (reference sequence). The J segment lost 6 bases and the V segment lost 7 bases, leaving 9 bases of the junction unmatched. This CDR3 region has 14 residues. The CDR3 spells CASTLTGGASEAFF. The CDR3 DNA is TGTGCCAGTACCCTCACAGGGGGCGCTTCTGAAGCTTTCTTT.

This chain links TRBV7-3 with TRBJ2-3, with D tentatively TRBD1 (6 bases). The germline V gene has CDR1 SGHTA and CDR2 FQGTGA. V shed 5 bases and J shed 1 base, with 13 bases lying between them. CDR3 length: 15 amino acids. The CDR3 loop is CASSKDSSGTDTQYF. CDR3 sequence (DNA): TGTGCCAGCAGCAAGGACAGCTCGGGCACAGATACGCAGTATTTT.

In DNA form, the CDR3 reads TGTGCCTGGAGCGCAGGCTTTAACACTGAAGCTTTCTTT. It yields the protein CAWSAGFNTEAFF. The J gene is TRBJ1-1, the V gene TRBV30, with D unclear. V was clipped by 3 bases and J by 2 bases, with 10 bases between them. The CDR3 runs to 13 residues. The germline CDR1 and CDR2 sequences are GTSNPN and SVGIG (reference sequence).

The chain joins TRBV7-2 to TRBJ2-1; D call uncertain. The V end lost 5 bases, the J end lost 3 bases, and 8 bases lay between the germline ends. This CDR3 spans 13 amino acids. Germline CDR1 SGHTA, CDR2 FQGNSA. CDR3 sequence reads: CASSPPNYNEQFF. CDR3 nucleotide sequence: TGTGCCAGCAGCCCCCCCAACTACAATGAGCAGTTCTTC.

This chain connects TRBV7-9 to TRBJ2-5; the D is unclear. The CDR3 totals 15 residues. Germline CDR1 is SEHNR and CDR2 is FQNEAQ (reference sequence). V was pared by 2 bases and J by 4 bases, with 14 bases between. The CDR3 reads CASSLIGEVGETQYF. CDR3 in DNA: TGTGCCAGCAGCTTAATCGGAGAGGTCGGAGAGACCCAGTACTTC.

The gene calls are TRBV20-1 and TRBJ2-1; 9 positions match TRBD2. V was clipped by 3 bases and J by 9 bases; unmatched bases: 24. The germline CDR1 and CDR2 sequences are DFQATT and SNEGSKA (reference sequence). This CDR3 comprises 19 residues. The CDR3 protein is CSASDSLFGGRARGFEQFF. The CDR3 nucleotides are TGCAGTGCTAGTGACAGCCTCTTTGGCGGGAGGGCCCGTGGTTTTGAGCAGTTCTTC.

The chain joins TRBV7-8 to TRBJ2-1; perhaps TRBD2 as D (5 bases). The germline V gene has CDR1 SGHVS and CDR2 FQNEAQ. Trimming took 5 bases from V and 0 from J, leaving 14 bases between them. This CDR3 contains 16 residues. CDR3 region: CASSTMRVRSYNEQFF. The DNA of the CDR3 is TGTGCCAGCAGCACCATGCGGGTTCGCTCCTACAATGAGCAGTTCTTC. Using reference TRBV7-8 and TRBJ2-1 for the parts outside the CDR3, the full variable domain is GAGVSQSPRYKVAKRGQDVALRCDPISGHVSLFWYQQALGQGPEFLTYFQNEAQLDKSGLPSDRFFAERPEGSVSTLKIQRTQQEDSAVYLCASSTMRVRSYNEQFFGPGTRLTVL.